These 28 T cell receptor beta chains came from one sample sequenced in a study of cytomegalovirus exposure and HLA in healthy donors. PCR amplification relied on 60 Vbeta primers (plus 13 Jbeta primers). Sequenced by immunoSEQ multiplex PCR; TCRdb stores in-frame clones only, minus some. The sample holds tens of thousands of clones. The sample consisted of PBMCs. The receptors come from a woman aged 40 to 49 in good health and CMV-seronegative.

The chain couples TRBV5-1 to TRBJ2-2; D perhaps matches TRBD1 (6 bases). The CDR3 has 15 amino acids. Germline CDR1 SGHRS, CDR2 YFSETQ. Trimming cost V 4 bases and J 3 bases, with 13 bases left between them. The CDR3 loop is CASSVLPGDTGELFF. The CDR3 DNA reads as TGCGCCAGCAGCGTACTTCCAGGGGACACCGGGGAGCTGTTTTTT.

The chain combines TRBV9 with TRBJ2-5; weak D call: TRBD2 (6 bases). This CDR3 is 15 amino acids long. V was shortened by 0 bases and J by 4 bases, with 13 bases between the two germline ends. Looked up from germline, CDR1 is SGDLS and CDR2 is YYNGEE. CDR3 sequence reads: CASSVDAGFGETQYF. In DNA form, the CDR3 reads TGTGCCAGCAGCGTAGATGCGGGGTTTGGAGAGACCCAGTACTTC.

This chain connects TRBV4-1 to TRBJ1-1; D is perhaps TRBD1 (5 bases). Looked up from germline, CDR1 is MGHRA and CDR2 is YSYEKL. The ends were cut back, 1 base at V and 5 bases at J, with 8 bases in the middle. This CDR3 is 13 amino acids long. CDR3 in amino acids: CASSQGRGTEAFF. The CDR3 DNA sequence: TGCGCCAGCAGCCAAGGGCGGGGGACTGAAGCTTTCTTT.

Details on this clone: Other DNA sequences from this sample encode an identical CDR3 as well. The J gene is TRBJ2-5, the V gene TRBV7-2, with D hard to call. The germline V gene encodes CDR1 SGHTA and CDR2 FQGNSA. The length of the CDR3 is 12 residues. V lost 2 bases and J 4 bases, leaving 5 bases between the germline ends. CDR3 DNA sequence: TGTGCCAGCAGCTTATCGAGAGAGACCCAGTACTTC. The encoded protein is CASSLSRETQYF.

The rearrangement uses TRBV5-1 and TRBJ2-7, with 7 nucleotides matching TRBD1. The germline V gene encodes CDR1 SGHRS and CDR2 YFSETQ. The CDR3 has 13 amino acids. Trimming at V came to 4 bases and at J to 4 bases, leaving 5 bases not matched to a gene. The CDR3 loop is CASSPSDRYEQYF. The CDR3 nucleotides read TGCGCCAGCAGCCCCTCGGACAGGTACGAGCAGTACTTC. Supplemented by reference TRBV5-1 and TRBJ2-7, the full variable domain reads KAGVTQTPRYLIKTRGQQVTLSCSPISGHRSVSWYQQTPGQGLQFLFEYFSETQRNKGNFPGRFSGRQFSNSRSEMNVSTLELGDSALYLCASSPSDRYEQYFGPGTRLTVT.

This chain uses TRBV7-3 with TRBJ2-1, with D perhaps matching TRBD2 (6 bases). V lost 2 bases and J 0 bases, leaving 8 bases between the germline ends. Germline V CDR1 and CDR2: SGHTA, FQGTGA. CDR3 length: 15 residues. CDR3 protein: CASSLDGSSYNEQFF. In DNA form, the CDR3 reads TGTGCCAGCAGCTTAGACGGGAGCTCCTACAATGAGCAGTTCTTC.

The chain carries TRBV9 and TRBJ2-5; 10 bases align to TRBD2. The trim removed 6 bases at V and 5 bases at J, leaving 13 bases unmatched. There are 16 residues in the CDR3. Germline V CDR1 and CDR2: SGDLS, YYNGEE. The CDR3 reads CASTLSGGSRGETQYF. The CDR3 nucleotides are TGTGCCAGCACCCTTAGCGGGGGGTCACGGGGGGAGACCCAGTACTTC.

The CDR3 loop is CASSLDSHSTEAFF. The CDR3 region has the DNA TGCGCCAGCAGCTTGGATAGCCATTCGACTGAAGCTTTCTTT. V gene TRBV5-1 combines with J gene TRBJ1-1; unclear D gene. The CDR3 consists of 14 residues. Germline V gene lookup returns CDR1 SGHRS and CDR2 YFSETQ. The V end lost 0 bases, the J end lost 5 bases, and 11 bases lay between the germline ends.

The chain uses TRBV9 and TRBJ2-7; D is possibly TRBD1 (5 bases). The CDR3 consists of 14 residues. In germline, CDR1 is SGDLS, CDR2 YYNGEE. V lost 0 bases and J 5 bases, leaving 12 bases between the germline ends. CDR3 bases: TGTGCCAGCAGCGTAGCTGGCCAGGGCCACGAGCAGTACTTC. It yields the protein CASSVAGQGHEQYF.

The chain carries TRBV19 and TRBJ1-5, with 7 bases lining up with TRBD1. Germline CDR1 and CDR2: LNHDA and SQIVND (reference sequence). The CDR3 is made up of 17 amino acids. Trimming cost V 11 bases and J 0 bases; bases outside gene matches: 16. In DNA, the CDR3 is TGTGCCTGCCACCGACAGGGTGGGGGCTATAGCAATCAGCCCCAGCATTTT. This codes for CACHRQGGGYSNQPQHF.

This chain uses TRBV29-1 with TRBJ1-1; TRBD1 agrees at 11 bases. The V and J ends lost 7 bases and 0 bases, in that order; junction bases with no gene match: 10. The CDR3 runs 16 residues. Germline CDR1 SQVTM, CDR2 ANQGSEA. CDR3 protein: CSAPGQGGFMNTEAFF. The CDR3 nucleotides read TGCAGCGCTCCGGGACAGGGGGGATTCATGAACACTGAAGCTTTCTTT. The full variable domain, its missing parts supplied by reference TRBV29-1 and TRBJ1-1, is SAVISQKPSRDICQRGTSLTIQCQVDSQVTMMFWYRQQPGQSLTLIATANQGSEATYESGFVIDKFPISRPNLTFSTLTVSNMSPEDSSIYLCSAPGQGGFMNTEAFFGQGTRLTVV.

The rearrangement links TRBV30 to TRBJ2-7; D is undetermined. The CDR3 has 13 residues. In germline, CDR1 is GTSNPN, CDR2 SVGIG (reference sequence). The V gene lost 3 bases and the J gene lost 4 bases, with 13 bases spanning the gap. DNA of the CDR3: TGTGCCTGGAGGGTAGAGGCGTTTTACGAGCAGTACTTC. It yields the protein CAWRVEAFYEQYF.

The chain links TRBV7-2 to TRBJ2-1; D is perhaps TRBD2 (6 bases). The length of the CDR3 is 15 residues. Looked up from germline, CDR1 is SGHTA and CDR2 is FQGNSA. The ends were cut back, 2 bases at V and 6 bases at J, with 14 bases in the middle. DNA for the CDR3: TGTGCCAGCAGCTTATACGGGACTCATGCCAATGAGCAGTTCTTC. Translation: CASSLYGTHANEQFF. Based on the CDR3 plus reference TRBV7-2 and TRBJ2-1, the full variable domain is GAGVSQSPSNKVTEKGKDVELRCDPISGHTALYWYRQSLGQGLEFLIYFQGNSAPDKSGLPSDRFSAERTGGSVSTLTIQRTQQEDSAVYLCASSLYGTHANEQFFGPGTRLTVL.

The gene calls are TRBV29-1 and TRBJ2-5; 9 bases are a match to TRBD1. With 0 bases clipped from V and 7 bases from J, the junction kept 9 bases outside the gene matches. The length of the CDR3 is 15 residues. The V gene's germline CDR1 is SQVTM and CDR2 ANQGSEA. The CDR3: CSVEDTTGGSVTQYF. The CDR3 nucleotides are TGCAGCGTTGAAGATACGACAGGGGGTTCGGTGACCCAGTACTTC.

This chain connects TRBV5-4 to TRBJ1-2, with TRBD1 matching 9 bases. The CDR3 sequence is 15 residues long. J gave up 4 bases and V 5 bases, and 9 bases lay outside the gene matches. Germline V gene data show CDR1 as SGHNT and CDR2 as YYREEE (reference sequence). The CDR3 DNA reads as TGTGCCAGCAGACCCTCCGGGACAGGGTTCTATGGCTACACCTTC. Amino acids: CASRPSGTGFYGYTF.

V and J are TRBV2 and TRBJ1-2, with 8 positions matching TRBD1. The V segment lost 7 bases and the J segment 7 bases; nucleotides outside the gene matches: 5. The CDR3 has 12 amino acids. Germline loops: CDR1 SNHLY, CDR2 FYNNEI. CDR3 in amino acids: CASTTDRAGYTF. The CDR3, as DNA: TGTGCCAGCACGACGGACAGGGCTGGCTACACCTTC.

The chain combines TRBV5-1 with TRBJ1-2; D unresolved. This CDR3 comprises 12 residues. Trimming removed 2 bases from V and 7 bases from J, with 9 bases in between. Germline V gene sequence: CDR1 SGHRS, CDR2 YFSETQ. CDR3 residues: CASSLVRSGYTF. For the CDR3, the DNA is TGCGCCAGCAGCTTAGTTAGGAGTGGCTACACCTTC. The full variable domain, completed using reference TRBV5-1 and TRBJ1-2, is KAGVTQTPRYLIKTRGQQVTLSCSPISGHRSVSWYQQTPGQGLQFLFEYFSETQRNKGNFPGRFSGRQFSNSRSEMNVSTLELGDSALYLCASSLVRSGYTFGSGTRLTVV.

The genes are TRBV6-1 and TRBJ2-6; tentatively, D is TRBD1 (6 bases). Germline V gene data show CDR1 as MNHNS and CDR2 as SASEGT. The CDR3 sequence is 17 residues long. The V end was cut by 3 bases, the J end by 3 bases, with 15 bases between. In nucleotides, the CDR3 is TGTGCCAGCAGTGACCCCCCAGGGGCAAGTGGGGCCAACGTCCTGACTTTC. It codes for CASSDPPGASGANVLTF.

The V call is TRBV15, the J call TRBJ2-5, with 7 bases lining up with TRBD1. The J call may be incorrect, as the DNA end agrees better with TRBJ2-7. The CDR3 extends over 16 amino acids. Per germline, CDR1 LNHNV and CDR2 YYDKDF (reference sequence). CDR3 sequence (DNA): TGTGCCACCAGCAGAGAAGGTGCAGGGGGAGTCTACGAGCAGTACTTC. It codes for CATSREGAGGVYEQYF.

The chain recombines TRBV19 with TRBJ2-3; TRBD1 is a possible D gene (6 bases). The CDR3 runs 20 residues. Germline V lookup: CDR1 LNHDA, CDR2 SQIVND (reference sequence). V shed 3 bases and J shed 2 bases, with 27 bases lying between them. CDR3 DNA: TGTGCCAGTAGTATTAGTCGCAGGGGTCTTTACCCCTCCCTCACAGATACGCAGTATTTT. It yields the protein CASSISRRGLYPSLTDTQYF. Based on the CDR3 plus reference TRBV19 and TRBJ2-3, the full variable domain is DGGITQSPKYLFRKEGQNVTLSCEQNLNHDAMYWYRQDPGQGLRLIYYSQIVNDFQKGDIAEGYSVSREKKESFPLTVTSAQKNPTAFYLCASSISRRGLYPSLTDTQYFGPGTRLTVL.

V usage is TRBV5-4 and J usage is TRBJ2-5, with 7 bases fitting TRBD1. The CDR3 extends over 15 amino acids. Per germline, CDR1 SGHNT and CDR2 YYREEE (reference sequence). V gave up 3 bases and J gave up 3 bases; unmatched junction bases: 8. As DNA, the CDR3 is TGTGCCAGCAGCTCGACGACAGGGTCGAAAGAGACCCAGTACTTC. Encoded protein: CASSSTTGSKETQYF.

The chain recombines TRBV18 with TRBJ1-2; no clear D. The CDR3 sequence is 12 residues long. In germline, CDR1 is KGHSH, CDR2 LQKENI. Trimming pared 6 bases from V and 11 bases from J, leaving 16 bases between. CDR3 sequence: CASSSSRERYTF. CDR3 nucleotides: TGTGCCAGCTCGTCATCCCGGGAACGTTACACCTTC.

V is TRBV29-1 and J is TRBJ2-7; perhaps TRBD1 as D (6 bases). This CDR3 comprises 13 residues. Trimming took 5 bases from V and 0 from J, leaving 11 bases between them. Germline CDR1 is SQVTM and CDR2 is ANQGSEA. The CDR3 sequence is CSVTGTSSYEQYF. In nucleotides, the CDR3 is TGCAGCGTTACCGGGACAAGCTCCTACGAGCAGTACTTC.

The chain combines TRBV6-5 with TRBJ1-3, with TRBD1 matching over 7 bases. There are 15 residues in the CDR3. Germline loops: CDR1 MNHEY, CDR2 SVGAGI. Losses at the gene ends were 5 bases for V and 0 bases for J; bases not matched to a gene: 4. The CDR3 loop reads CASSRQGHSGNTIYF. The CDR3 bases are TGTGCCAGCAGTCGACAGGGCCACTCTGGAAACACCATATATTTT.

V gene TRBV29-1 combines with J gene TRBJ2-1, with 7 bases fitting TRBD1. The J segment lost 6 bases and the V segment lost 1 base, leaving 0 bases of the junction unmatched. CDR1 SQVTM and CDR2 ANQGSEA come from the germline V gene. The CDR3 runs to 12 residues. The CDR3 coding sequence is TGCAGCGTTGAAGGGACAGGCAATGAGCAGTTCTTC. Translation gives CSVEGTGNEQFF.

V gene TRBV5-1 combines with J gene TRBJ1-4; 8 bases align to TRBD1. The length of the CDR3 is 15 residues. Germline loops: CDR1 SGHRS, CDR2 YFSETQ. V was clipped by 3 bases and J by 7 bases; unmatched bases: 8. The CDR3 DNA sequence: TGCGCCAGCAGCTCGCAGGGGGCAACGGGTGAAAAACTGTTTTTT. This sequence encodes CASSSQGATGEKLFF.

This chain links TRBV5-4 with TRBJ2-7; 7 positions match TRBD2. Germline V gene lookup returns CDR1 SGHNT and CDR2 YYREEE (reference sequence). V was pared by 5 bases and J by 0 bases, with 8 bases of the junction left unmatched. The CDR3 contains 15 residues. CDR3 sequence (DNA): TGTGCCAGCAGGCCCGGACTAGAATACTCCTACGAGCAGTACTTC. Residues: CASRPGLEYSYEQYF.

DNA for the CDR3: TGTGCCAGCAGCCGTCCCGGGACAGGGATGAACACTGAAGCTTTCTTT. Translated, it gives CASSRPGTGMNTEAFF. This chain joins TRBV7-9 and TRBJ1-1; 9 bases fit TRBD1. Looked up from germline, CDR1 is SEHNR and CDR2 is FQNEAQ (reference sequence). Trimming cost V 5 bases and J 0 bases; bases outside gene matches: 7. This CDR3 is built from 16 residues.